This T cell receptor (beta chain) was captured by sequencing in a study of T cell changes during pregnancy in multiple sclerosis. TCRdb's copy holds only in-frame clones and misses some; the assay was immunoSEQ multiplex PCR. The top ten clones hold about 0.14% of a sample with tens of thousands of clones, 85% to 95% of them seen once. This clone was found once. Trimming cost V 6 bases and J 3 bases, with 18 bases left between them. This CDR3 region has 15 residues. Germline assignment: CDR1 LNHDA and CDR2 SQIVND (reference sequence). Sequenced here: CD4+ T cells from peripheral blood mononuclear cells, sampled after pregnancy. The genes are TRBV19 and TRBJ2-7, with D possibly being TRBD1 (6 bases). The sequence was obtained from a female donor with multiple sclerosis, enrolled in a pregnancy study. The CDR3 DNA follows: TGTGCCAGTAGCGACTCGGACACAGGGTACTACGAGCAGTACTTC. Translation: CASSDSDTGYYEQYF.